This T cell receptor (beta chain) is drawn from a study of T cells in Graves' hyperthyroidism and ophthalmopathy. This clonotype was picked up many times. RNA transcripts yielded amplified TCR beta CDR3 regions. First-round RT-PCR with HTBI primers amplified the TCR CDR3 region. TCRdb fed the multiplex PCR reads into MiXCR, producing one record per CDR3 protein. In the table there are hundreds of thousands of distinct CDR3 sequences, approximately 19% of which are singletons. V lost 2 bases to trimming and J lost 5 bases; unmatched junction nucleotides: 5. CDR3 size: 14 residues. In germline, CDR1 is MNHNS, CDR2 SASEGT.

The source is a woman aged 18-29 years with Graves' hyperthyroidism. Sequencing was carried out using blood. The chain couples TRBV6-1 to TRBJ2-5; 7 positions match TRBD2. As DNA, the CDR3 is TGTGCCAGCAGTGAACCGGGAGGTTGGGAGACCCAGTACTTC. Protein: CASSEPGGWETQYF.